This is a list of T cell receptor beta chains from one sample in a study of shared clonotypes between healthy human individuals. Here immunoSEQ multiplex PCR was the method, and the copy in TCRdb shows in-frame clones only, minus some. The repertoire holds approximately 95,000 clones, with under 80% as singletons. Sequencing used memory CD8+ T cells sorted from blood. The receptors derive from a man aged 30 to 45 in good health. The CDR3 runs from the conserved cysteine through the conserved F or W. D genes are given only for firm matches. Clone sizes are given selectively: once, few, many, or a class where the clone is expanded.

j_call d_call clone_size v_call cdr3_nt cdr3_aa
TRBJ2-7 TRBD1 NA TRBV6-5 TGTGCCAGCAGTCCACAGGGGCCCTACGAGCAGTACTTC CASSPQGPYEQYF
TRBJ1-5 TRBD1 NA TRBV27 TGTGCCAGCAGTGGGACAGGGGGCCAGCCCCAGCATTTT CASSGTGGQPQHF
TRBJ2-7 NA NA TRBV28 TGTGCCAGCAGTTTATCGTTTTGGAGCTCCTACGAGCAGTACTTC CASSLSFWSSYEQYF
TRBJ2-1 TRBD2 few TRBV6-4 TGTGCCAGCAGTGAAAGCGGGAGTCCTGCCAATGAGCAGTTCTTC CASSESGSPANEQFF
TRBJ2-1 NA NA TRBV20-1 TGCAGTGTCGGGTACAATGAGCAGTTCTTC CSVGYNEQFF
TRBJ2-3 NA NA TRBV21-1 TGTGCCAGCAGCAAAGATTGGGGACTAGCGCCAAGCACAGATACGCAGTATTTT CASSKDWGLAPSTDTQYF
TRBJ2-7 NA NA TRBV5-3 TGTGCCAGAAGCTTGGTTAATTGGGGAGCGAACTACGAGCAGTACTTC CARSLVNWGANYEQYF
TRBJ1-1 NA NA TRBV29-1 TGCAGCGTTCTCCTGACAAGTGAAGCTTTCTTT CSVLLTSEAFF
TRBJ2-3 NA NA TRBV18 TGTGCCAGCACCATAGGATACACAGATACGCAGTATTTT CASTIGYTDTQYF
TRBJ2-1 TRBD1 NA TRBV29-1 TGCAGCGCAGGGACAGGGGGCTACAATGAGCAGTTCTTC CSAGTGGYNEQFF
TRBJ2-7 NA NA TRBV28 TGTGCCAGCAGGGCGACTAGTTACGAGCAGTACTTC CASRATSYEQYF
TRBJ2-3 TRBD2 NA TRBV30 TGTGCCTGGAGTGAGTCTAGCGGGAGAATCTTACTCTCGGATACGCAGTATTTT CAWSESSGRILLSDTQYF
TRBJ2-5 TRBD1 few TRBV27 TGTGCCAGCAGCGGACAGGGAAGAGAGACCCAGTACTTC CASSGQGRETQYF
TRBJ2-3 NA NA TRBV7-8 TGTGCCAGCAGCTTAGAGTATGGGGGGAGAGGGTTAGATACGCAGTATTTT CASSLEYGGRGLDTQYF
TRBJ2-7 TRBD2 many TRBV4-1 TGCGCCAGCAGCCAAGGGGGGCTAGCGGGATTGGACGAGCAGTACTTC CASSQGGLAGLDEQYF
TRBJ2-1 NA NA TRBV4-2 TGTGCCAGCAGCCAAGATTTAGCCAGGGACAATGAGCAGTTCTTC CASSQDLARDNEQFF
TRBJ2-7 TRBD1 few TRBV18 TGTGCCAGCTCACTGCGGACAGGGAACGAGCAGTACTTC CASSLRTGNEQYF
TRBJ1-2 TRBD1 NA TRBV7-8 TGTGCCAGCAGCTTCCCAGGGACAGGGGGGGACATCGACTATGGCTACACCTTC CASSFPGTGGDIDYGYTF
TRBJ2-3 NA few TRBV5-1 TGCGCCAGCAGCCCACAAGCTCGTAGCCCAGGCACAGATACGCAGTATTTT CASSPQARSPGTDTQYF
TRBJ2-3 TRBD2 NA TRBV6-4 TGTGCCAGCAGTCCCTCGGGGGGGGGAAGCACAGATACGCAGTATTTT CASSPSGGGSTDTQYF
TRBJ2-6 NA NA TRBV4-3 TGCGCCAGCAGCCAAGATGTAGGGGCTGGGGCCAACGTCCTGACTTTC CASSQDVGAGANVLTF
TRBJ2-7 NA NA TRBV7-6 TGTGCCAGCAGCCCTTACATCGGTCCTCTCTACGAGCAGTACTTC CASSPYIGPLYEQYF
TRBJ2-2 NA NA TRBV7-3 TGTGCCAGCAGCTTAACAGGCCCCGGGGAGCTGTTTTTT CASSLTGPGELFF
TRBJ2-2 NA NA TRBV27 TGTGCCAGCAGTTTTGGACAAATCACCGGGGAGCTGTTTTTT CASSFGQITGELFF